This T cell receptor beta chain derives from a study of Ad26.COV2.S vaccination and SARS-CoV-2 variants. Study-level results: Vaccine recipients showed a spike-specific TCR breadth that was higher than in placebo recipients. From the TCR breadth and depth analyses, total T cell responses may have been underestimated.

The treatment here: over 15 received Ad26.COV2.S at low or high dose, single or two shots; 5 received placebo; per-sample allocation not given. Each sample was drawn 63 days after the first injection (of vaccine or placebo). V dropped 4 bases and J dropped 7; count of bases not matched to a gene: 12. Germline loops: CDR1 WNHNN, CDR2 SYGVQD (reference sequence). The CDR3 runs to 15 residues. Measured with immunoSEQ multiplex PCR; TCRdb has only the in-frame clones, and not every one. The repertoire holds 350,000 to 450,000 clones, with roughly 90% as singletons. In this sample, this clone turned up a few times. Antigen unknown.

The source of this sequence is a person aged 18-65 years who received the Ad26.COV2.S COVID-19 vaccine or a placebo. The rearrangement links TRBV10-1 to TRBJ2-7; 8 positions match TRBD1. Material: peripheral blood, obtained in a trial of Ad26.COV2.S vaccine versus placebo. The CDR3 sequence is CASSVGGTGRLEQYF. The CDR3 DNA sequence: TGCGCCAGCAGTGTCGGCGGGACAGGCCGTTTGGAGCAGTACTTC.